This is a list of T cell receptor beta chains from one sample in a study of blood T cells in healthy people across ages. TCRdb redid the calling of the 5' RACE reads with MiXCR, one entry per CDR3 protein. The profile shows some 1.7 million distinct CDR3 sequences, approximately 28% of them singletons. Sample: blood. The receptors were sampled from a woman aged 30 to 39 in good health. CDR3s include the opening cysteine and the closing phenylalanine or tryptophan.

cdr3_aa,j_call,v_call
CASSQVGRGRNNEKLFF,TRBJ1-4,TRBV14
CSATKSSGGQYF,TRBJ2-3,TRBV20-1
CASSLDGDRGTGYTF,TRBJ1-2,TRBV5-1
CASSPGSSYNEQYF,.,TRBV7-2
CASSLGQRDYGYTF,TRBJ1-2,TRBV5-4
CASSPWTSYSYNSPLHF,TRBJ1-6,TRBV2
CSASFSSGRANEQFF,TRBJ2-1,TRBV20-1
CASSFPAGGNLYEQYF,TRBJ2-7,TRBV5-1
CSASPRDLGGYTF,TRBJ1-2,TRBV20-1
CASSIDISSYNEQFF,TRBJ2-1,TRBV6-4
CSARDPLGRTDTQYF,TRBJ2-3,TRBV20-1
CSVAGTDSGNTIYF,TRBJ1-3,TRBV20-1
CASSQDENILTDTQYF,TRBJ2-3,TRBV4-1
CASSEAWTVLGEQYF,TRBJ2-7,TRBV6-1
CASSYGGTSGYNEQFF,TRBJ2-1,TRBV6-2/TRBV6-3
CASSFNNEQYF,TRBJ2-7,TRBV5-1
CASSLAGQGGEKLFF,TRBJ1-4,TRBV27
CASSSPTANQPQHF,TRBJ1-5,TRBV4-1
CALRGGTGSGGYGYTF,TRBJ1-2,TRBV30
CASYSGGVQETQYF,TRBJ2-5,TRBV5-1
CASSPSFGHGDYEQYF,TRBJ2-7,TRBV11-2
CASSSWQSATLTGGNTEAFF,TRBJ1-1,TRBV11-2
CASSPTAGSGANVLTF,TRBJ2-6,TRBV12-3/TRBV12-4
CASSLAFRGTQYF,TRBJ2-3,TRBV7-2
CSARRRELGGIQYF,TRBJ2-4,TRBV20-1
CSARREVPDTQYF,TRBJ2-3,TRBV20-1
CASLGGHEQYF,TRBJ2-7,TRBV28
CSARDRRQGVLSYEQYF,TRBJ2-7,TRBV20-1
CASSELDAGTQYF,TRBJ2-3,TRBV12-3/TRBV12-4
CASSLVPGQRGYTF,TRBJ1-2,TRBV5-1
CASSLGWGGKQYF,TRBJ2-7,TRBV7-9
CASSLGVRSSYEQYF,TRBJ2-7,TRBV7-2
CSARQTGGYYEQYF,TRBJ2-7,TRBV20-1
CASSREGDAQYF,TRBJ2-3,TRBV5-1
CASSQGPTGGGEQYF,TRBJ2-7,TRBV4-1
CASSFLGIQAFF,TRBJ1-1,TRBV12-3/TRBV12-4
CASSHKSLSNQPQHF,TRBJ1-5,TRBV6-5
CATKRDGLNTEAFF,TRBJ1-1,TRBV6-5
CSATSGAPRDEQFF,TRBJ2-1,TRBV20-1
CASSVGGPRDEQYF,TRBJ2-7,TRBV9
CASSADRGRAGELFF,TRBJ2-2,TRBV5-6
CASSFGTSTEAFF,TRBJ1-1,TRBV7-2
CASSPEGLRETQYF,TRBJ2-5,TRBV2
CASSDSDGNTGELFF,TRBJ2-2,TRBV6-4
CASSLGAGADQPQHF,TRBJ1-5,TRBV5-4
CASSPKQGAVYEQYF,TRBJ2-7,TRBV3-1
CASSLSGQRTFF,TRBJ1-1,TRBV28
CASSAIAGQASNQPQHF,TRBJ1-5,TRBV6-1
CASSLAGGANVLTF,TRBJ2-6,TRBV5-1
CASSQHLSGGPYEQYF,TRBJ2-7,TRBV3-1
CASSSRQGESYEQYF,TRBJ2-7,TRBV7-2
CAIGGSHSTDTQYF,TRBJ2-3,TRBV10-3
CASSQDPAVSTDTQYF,TRBJ2-3,TRBV14
CASSYQTVTYEQYF,TRBJ2-7,TRBV7-8
CSASGVGGLRNTEAFF,TRBJ1-1,TRBV20-1
CASRRASNQPQHF,TRBJ1-5,TRBV9
CASSLLSGAGYNEQFF,TRBJ2-1,TRBV5-1
CASSFLSGRETQYF,TRBJ2-5,TRBV11-2
CAISEVSGLAVSSYEQYF,TRBJ2-7,TRBV10-3
CASETSGGETQYF,TRBJ2-5,TRBV6-5